This T cell receptor beta chain stems from a study of post-analysis software for immune sequencing data. Study background: Several disease courses (relapsing-remitting, secondary progressive and progressive-relapsing) of multiple sclerosis were included. Study-level findings and limits: Normalized Chao1 diversity was significantly reduced in patients versus controls. With TRBV5-6, TRBV5-1 and TRBV20-1 included, five TRBV segments were more frequent in patients than in controls. F-measure co-clustering was strong for batch-matched samples.

Researchers reported that TCR beta cDNA libraries carried unique molecular identifiers. One entry per CDR3 protein results from TCRdb running MiXCR on the PCR reads. Counted here are 500,000 to 600,000 distinct CDR3 sequences, 44% occurring once; the ten biggest clones make up under 2%. The V end was cut by 4 bases, the J end by 2 bases, with 15 bases between. From germline, CDR1 is SGHRS and CDR2 YFSETQ. The CDR3 contains 15 residues. On this clonotype: Its antigen is still unknown.

The chain uses TRBV5-1 and TRBJ1-2; a weak D match, TRBD1 (5 bases). The TCR sequence derives from a girl aged 10-17 years with multiple sclerosis. The sequenced material came from blood. The CDR3 nucleotides read TGCGCCAGCAGCATGCGGGGCGAGGTAAACTATGGCTACACCTTC. Protein product: CASSMRGEVNYGYTF.